One sample yielded the 2 T cell receptor beta chains listed below, sequenced in a study of identifying expanded T cells in peripheral blood. The protocol was immunoSEQ multiplex PCR, while the TCRdb copy is restricted to in-frame clones and leaves out a portion. The sample lists about 86,000 clones, nearly 90% occurring once. Sequencing used blood. These receptors were taken from a person aged 18 to 75 in good health.

The chain combines TRBV5-4 with TRBJ2-3; D might be TRBD2 (6 bases). Germline values: CDR1 SGHNT, CDR2 YYREEE (reference sequence). Trimming stripped 1 base from V and 5 bases from J, with 11 bases between. This CDR3 is 14 amino acids long. The CDR3 sequence is CASSLPLAIDTQYF. The CDR3 region has the DNA TGTGCCAGCAGCTTGCCACTAGCTATAGATACGCAGTATTTT. The variable domain in full, completed from reference TRBV5-4 and TRBJ2-3, reads ETGVTQSPTHLIKTRGQQVTLRCSSQSGHNTVSWYQQALGQGPQFIFQYYREEENGRGNFPPRFSGLQFPNYSSELNVNALELDDSALYLCASSLPLAIDTQYFGPGTRLTVL.

This clone was seen many times. The chain combines TRBV12-5 with TRBJ2-7; 9 bases align to TRBD1. V trimming: 5 bases; J trimming: 6 bases; junction bases outside the gene matches: 11. This CDR3 spans 15 amino acids. Germline lookup yields CDR1 LGHNT and CDR2 FRNRAP. CDR3 bases: TGTGCTAGTGGTCCGGGACAGGGAGGGACGGGCGAGCAGTACTTC. Translating it yields CASGPGQGGTGEQYF.